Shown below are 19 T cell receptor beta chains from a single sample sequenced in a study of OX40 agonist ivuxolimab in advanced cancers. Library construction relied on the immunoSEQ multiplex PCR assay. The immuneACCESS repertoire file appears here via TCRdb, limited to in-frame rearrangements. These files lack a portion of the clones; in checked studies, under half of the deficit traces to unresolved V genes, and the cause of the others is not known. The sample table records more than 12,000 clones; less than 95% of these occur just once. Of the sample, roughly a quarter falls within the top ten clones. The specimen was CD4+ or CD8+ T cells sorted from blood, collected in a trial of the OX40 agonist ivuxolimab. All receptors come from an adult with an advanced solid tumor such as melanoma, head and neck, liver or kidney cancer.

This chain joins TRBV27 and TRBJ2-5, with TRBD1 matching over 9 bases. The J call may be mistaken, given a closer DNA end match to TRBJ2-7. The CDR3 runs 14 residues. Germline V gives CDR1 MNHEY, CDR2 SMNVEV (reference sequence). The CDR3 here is CASSLDRGRYEQYF. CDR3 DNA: TGTGCCAGCAGTCTGGACAGGGGCCGCTACGAGCAGTACTTC.

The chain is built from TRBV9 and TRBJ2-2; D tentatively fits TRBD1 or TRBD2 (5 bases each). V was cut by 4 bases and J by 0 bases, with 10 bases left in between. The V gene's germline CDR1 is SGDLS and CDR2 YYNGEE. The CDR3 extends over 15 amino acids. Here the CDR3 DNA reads TGTGCCAGCAGCCTAGGGACGGCGAACACCGGGGAGCTGTTTTTT. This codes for CASSLGTANTGELFF.

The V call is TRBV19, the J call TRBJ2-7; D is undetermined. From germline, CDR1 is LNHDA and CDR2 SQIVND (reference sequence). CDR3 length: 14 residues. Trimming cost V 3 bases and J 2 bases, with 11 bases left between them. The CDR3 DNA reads TGTGCCAGTAGTATCGGACCGGAGACCTACGAGCAGTACTTC. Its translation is CASSIGPETYEQYF. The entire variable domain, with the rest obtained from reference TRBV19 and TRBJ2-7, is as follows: DGGITQSPKYLFRKEGQNVTLSCEQNLNHDAMYWYRQDPGQGLRLIYYSQIVNDFQKGDIAEGYSVSREKKESFPLTVTSAQKNPTAFYLCASSIGPETYEQYFGPGTRLTVT.

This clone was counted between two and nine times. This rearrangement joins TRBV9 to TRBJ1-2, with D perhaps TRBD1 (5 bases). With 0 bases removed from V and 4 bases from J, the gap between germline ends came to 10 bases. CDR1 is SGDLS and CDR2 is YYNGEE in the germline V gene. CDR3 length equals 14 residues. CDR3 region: CASSVGGAGYGYTF. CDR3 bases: TGTGCCAGCAGCGTAGGTGGGGCTGGCTATGGCTACACCTTC.

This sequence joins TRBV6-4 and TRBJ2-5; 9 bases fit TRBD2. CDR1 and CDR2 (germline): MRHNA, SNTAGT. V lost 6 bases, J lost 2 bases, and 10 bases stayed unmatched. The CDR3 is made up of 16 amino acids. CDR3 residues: CASSEYATSGQETQYF. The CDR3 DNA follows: TGTGCCAGCAGCGAATATGCGACTAGCGGACAAGAGACCCAGTACTTC.

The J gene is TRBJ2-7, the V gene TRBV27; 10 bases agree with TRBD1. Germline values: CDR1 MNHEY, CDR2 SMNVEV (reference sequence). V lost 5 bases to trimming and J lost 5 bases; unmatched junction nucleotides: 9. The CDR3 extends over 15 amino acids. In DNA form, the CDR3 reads TGTGCCAGCAGTACACCGGGACAGGGGAAACACGAGCAGTACTTC. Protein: CASSTPGQGKHEQYF.

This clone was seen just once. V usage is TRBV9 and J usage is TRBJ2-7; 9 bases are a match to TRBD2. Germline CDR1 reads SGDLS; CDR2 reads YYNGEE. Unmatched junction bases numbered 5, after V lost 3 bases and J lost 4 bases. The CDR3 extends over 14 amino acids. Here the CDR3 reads CASSEGLAVYEQYF. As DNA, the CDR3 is TGTGCCAGCAGCGAGGGACTAGCAGTTTACGAGCAGTACTTC.

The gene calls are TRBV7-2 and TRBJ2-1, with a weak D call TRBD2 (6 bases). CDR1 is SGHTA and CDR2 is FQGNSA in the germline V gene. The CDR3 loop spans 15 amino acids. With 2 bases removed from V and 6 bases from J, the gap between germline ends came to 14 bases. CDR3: CASSLFGGEPNEQFF. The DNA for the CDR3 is TGTGCCAGCAGCTTATTTGGCGGGGAGCCCAATGAGCAGTTCTTC. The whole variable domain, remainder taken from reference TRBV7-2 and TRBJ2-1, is GAGVSQSPSNKVTEKGKDVELRCDPISGHTALYWYRQSLGQGLEFLIYFQGNSAPDKSGLPSDRFSAERTGGSVSTLTIQRTQQEDSAVYLCASSLFGGEPNEQFFGPGTRLTVL.

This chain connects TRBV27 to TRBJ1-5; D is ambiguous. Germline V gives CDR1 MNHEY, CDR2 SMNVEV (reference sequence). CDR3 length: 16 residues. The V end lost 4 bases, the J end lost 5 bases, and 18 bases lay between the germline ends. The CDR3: CASSSTGPVRDQPQHF. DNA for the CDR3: TGTGCCAGCAGTTCAACCGGGCCCGTGAGGGATCAGCCCCAGCATTTT.

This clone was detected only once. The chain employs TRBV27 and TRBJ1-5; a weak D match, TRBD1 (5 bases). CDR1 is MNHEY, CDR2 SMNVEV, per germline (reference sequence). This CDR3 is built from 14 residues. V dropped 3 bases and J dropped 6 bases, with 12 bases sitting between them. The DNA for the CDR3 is TGTGCCAGCAGTTTGGGGGGGACTGGTCAGCCCCAGCATTTT. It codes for CASSLGGTGQPQHF.

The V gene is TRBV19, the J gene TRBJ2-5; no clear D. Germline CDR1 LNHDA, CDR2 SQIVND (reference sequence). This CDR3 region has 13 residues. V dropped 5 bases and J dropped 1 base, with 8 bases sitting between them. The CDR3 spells CASSDRAQETQYF. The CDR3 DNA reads TGTGCCAGTAGTGACCGGGCCCAAGAGACCCAGTACTTC.

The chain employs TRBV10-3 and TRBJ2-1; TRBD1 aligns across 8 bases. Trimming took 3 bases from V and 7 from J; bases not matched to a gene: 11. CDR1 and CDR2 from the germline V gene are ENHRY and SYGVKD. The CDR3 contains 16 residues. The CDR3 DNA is TGTGCCATCAGTGACGAGGACAGGGTGTCGTTGAATGAGCAGTTCTTC. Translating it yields CAISDEDRVSLNEQFF.

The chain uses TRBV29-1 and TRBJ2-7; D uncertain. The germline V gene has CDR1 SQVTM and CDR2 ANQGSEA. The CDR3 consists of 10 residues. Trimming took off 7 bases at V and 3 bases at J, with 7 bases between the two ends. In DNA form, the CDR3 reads TGCAGCGCGGTGGGCTACGAGCAGTACTTC. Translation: CSAVGYEQYF.

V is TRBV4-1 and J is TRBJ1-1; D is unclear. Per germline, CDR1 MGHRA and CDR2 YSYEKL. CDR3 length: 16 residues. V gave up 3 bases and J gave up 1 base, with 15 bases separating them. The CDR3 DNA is TGCGCCAGCAGCCATGCCCCGGAGGGCAAGAACACTGAAGCTTTCTTT. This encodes CASSHAPEGKNTEAFF.

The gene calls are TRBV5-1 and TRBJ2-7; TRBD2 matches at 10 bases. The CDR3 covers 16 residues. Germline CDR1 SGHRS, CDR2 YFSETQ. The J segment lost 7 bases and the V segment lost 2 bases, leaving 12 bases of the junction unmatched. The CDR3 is CASSFDPPSGSWEQYF. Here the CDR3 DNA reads TGCGCCAGCAGCTTTGACCCCCCTAGCGGGAGTTGGGAGCAGTACTTC. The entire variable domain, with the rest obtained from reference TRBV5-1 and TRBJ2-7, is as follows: KAGVTQTPRYLIKTRGQQVTLSCSPISGHRSVSWYQQTPGQGLQFLFEYFSETQRNKGNFPGRFSGRQFSNSRSEMNVSTLELGDSALYLCASSFDPPSGSWEQYFGPGTRLTVT.

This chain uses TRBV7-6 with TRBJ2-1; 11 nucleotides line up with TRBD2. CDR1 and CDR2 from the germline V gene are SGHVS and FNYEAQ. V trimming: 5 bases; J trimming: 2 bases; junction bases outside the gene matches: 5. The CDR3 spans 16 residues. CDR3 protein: CASSIGTSGAYNEQFF. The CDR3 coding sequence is TGTGCCAGCAGCATCGGGACTAGCGGAGCCTACAATGAGCAGTTCTTC.

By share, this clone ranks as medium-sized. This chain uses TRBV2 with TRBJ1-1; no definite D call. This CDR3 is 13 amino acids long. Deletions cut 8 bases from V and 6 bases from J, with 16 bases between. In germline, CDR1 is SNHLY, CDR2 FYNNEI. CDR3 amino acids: CASRGEGGPEAFF. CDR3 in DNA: TGTGCCAGCCGGGGAGAAGGCGGACCTGAAGCTTTCTTT.

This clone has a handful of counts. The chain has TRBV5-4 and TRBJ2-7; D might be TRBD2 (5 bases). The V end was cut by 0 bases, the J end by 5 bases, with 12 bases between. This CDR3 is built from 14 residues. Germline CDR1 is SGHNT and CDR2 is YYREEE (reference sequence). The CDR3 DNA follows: TGTGCCAGCAGCTTGGCGGGGTACGGGCACGAGCAGTACTTC. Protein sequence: CASSLAGYGHEQYF.

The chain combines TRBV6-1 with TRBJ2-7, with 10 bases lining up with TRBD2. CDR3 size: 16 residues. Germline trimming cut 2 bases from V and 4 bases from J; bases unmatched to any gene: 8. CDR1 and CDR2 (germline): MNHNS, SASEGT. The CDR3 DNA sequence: TGTGCCAGCAGTGAATTTGTCCTAGCGGGAGTATACGAGCAGTACTTC. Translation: CASSEFVLAGVYEQYF.